Shown below are 20 T cell receptor beta chains from a single sample sequenced in a study of CD8+CD57+ T cells in acquired aplastic anemia. For CDR3 and TCR beta VDJ profiling, genomic DNA was the template used. MiXCR was run by TCRdb on the reads, yielding one entry per CDR3 protein. The table lists more than 150,000 distinct CDR3 sequences, around half of them singletons. The material sequenced was sorted CD4+, CD8+, or CD8+CD57+ T cells (not recorded which) from PBMCs. These receptors were collected from a human donor in good health.

Details on this clonotype: An end of the junction differs from the germline gene, which may be a read error. The chain recombines TRBV10-3 with TRBJ1-1; perhaps TRBD1 as D (6 bases). The CDR3 length is 11 residues. The germline V gene encodes CDR1 ENHRY and CDR2 SYGVKD. The CDR3 here is CAIRRGADAFF. The CDR3 nucleotides read TGTGCCATCAGAAGGGGGGCTGATGCTTTCTTT.

This clonotype was seen a handful of times. The rearrangement uses TRBV19 and TRBJ2-1; 8 bases align to TRBD2. V trimming: 5 bases; J trimming: 4 bases; junction bases outside the gene matches: 7. CDR1 and CDR2 (germline): LNHDA, SQIVND (reference sequence). The CDR3 runs 15 residues. The CDR3 region has the DNA TGTGCCAGTAGTGACAGCGGGGGATTGTACAATGAGCAGTTCTTC. Its protein product is CASSDSGGLYNEQFF.

This clonotype was seen repeatedly, ten times or more. The DNA is omitted, as the CDR3 cannot be located on it reliably, and the CDR3 follows TCRdb's listing. V usage is TRBV6-1 and J usage is TRBJ2-5; the tabulated D call, TRBD1, remains unverified against the DNA. Counting both end residues, the CDR3 totals 11 amino acids. The germline gives CDR1 MNHNS, CDR2 SASEGT. CDR3 loop: CASRVGSGISF.

With regard to this clonotype: Given the absence of the conserved phenylalanine or tryptophan at the CDR3 end, a read error is likely. V gene TRBV6-2 or TRBV6-3 combines with J gene TRBJ2-5, with 7 nucleotides matching TRBD1. Germline V lookup: CDR1 MNHEY, CDR2 SVGEGT. The CDR3 totals 13 residues. Trimming cost V 6 bases and J 5 bases; bases outside gene matches: 6. The CDR3 here is CASRKGARETQYL. CDR3 bases: TGTGCCAGCAGAAAGGGGGCGCGGGAGACCCAGTACCTC.

This clonotype was seen a few times. This chain connects TRBV6-2 or TRBV6-3 to TRBJ2-7; 7 nucleotides line up with TRBD1. CDR3 size: 13 residues. Per germline, CDR1 MNHEY and CDR2 SVGEGT. Trimming at V came to 8 bases and at J to 0 bases, leaving 4 bases not matched to a gene. Written as DNA, the CDR3 is TGTGCCAGCCTCCGGGACAGCTCCTACGAGCAGTACTTC. Translating it yields CASLRDSSYEQYF.

As for this clonotype: A clone one base away is much larger, so this may be a read error. This chain uses TRBV11-2 with TRBJ2-7; 10 positions match TRBD2. CDR3 length: 17 residues. Trimming took 5 bases from V and 6 from J; bases not matched to a gene: 16. From germline, CDR1 is SGHAT and CDR2 FQNNGV. CDR3 DNA: TGTGCCAGCAGCCCCGCGGCTAGCGGGAGCTCAGTAGTCGAGCAGTACTTC. It codes for CASSPAASGSSVVEQYF. The full variable domain, rest sourced from reference TRBV11-2 and TRBJ2-7, is EAGVAQSPRYKIIEKRQSVAFWCNPISGHATLYWYQQILGQGPKLLIQFQNNGVVDDSQLPKDRFSAERLKGVDSTLKIQPAKLEDSAVYLCASSPAASGSSVVEQYFGPGTRLTVT.

About this clonotype: A read error may produce the germline difference seen at one junction end. This chain uses TRBV10-3 with TRBJ1-2; D is unresolved. Germline V gene data show CDR1 as ENHRY and CDR2 as SYGVKD. The CDR3 runs to 13 residues. This CDR3 is CAITGGPNCGYTF. CDR3 coding DNA: TGTGCCATCACCGGAGGCCCTAACTGTGGCTACACCTTC.

This chain links TRBV10-3 with TRBJ2-6; D possibly corresponds to TRBD1 (6 bases). CDR1 and CDR2 from the germline V gene are ENHRY and SYGVKD. This CDR3 is built from 18 residues. V lost 6 bases and J 0 bases, leaving 18 bases between the germline ends. The CDR3 bases are TGTGCCATCAGGGAGAGATACAGGGAGTCCTCTGGGGCCAACGTCCTGACTTTC. Residues: CAIRERYRESSGANVLTF.

Concerning this clonotype itself: This clone may be a read error of a much larger clone one base away. The V call is TRBV5-6, the J call TRBJ1-1, with 10 bases identical to TRBD1. CDR1 SGHDT and CDR2 YYEEEE come from the germline V gene. There are 14 residues in the CDR3. CDR3 loop: CASRGDRGWAEALF. DNA of the CDR3: TGTGCCAGCAGGGGGGACAGGGGATGGGCTGAAGCTCTCTTT.

This rearrangement joins TRBV19 to TRBJ2-1; the D is unclear. The V and J ends lost 5 bases and 9 bases respectively, with 11 bases between them. This CDR3 spans 12 amino acids. Germline V gene data show CDR1 as LNHDA and CDR2 as SQIVND (reference sequence). CDR3 amino acids: CASSFHGTEQFF. The CDR3 DNA reads as TGTGCCAGTAGTTTCCACGGTACTGAGCAGTTCTTC.

This clonotype was counted many times. The chain combines TRBV4-1 with TRBJ2-6, with D possibly being TRBD1 or TRBD2 (5 bases each). The V and J ends lost 0 bases and 0 bases respectively, with 12 bases between them. Looked up from germline, CDR1 is MGHRA and CDR2 is YSYEKL. This CDR3 spans 18 amino acids. CDR3 DNA: TGCGCCAGCAGCCAAGATATGGGACCGCTCTCTGGGGCCAACGTCCTGACTTTC. It is translated as CASSQDMGPLSGANVLTF.

This clonotype appeared many times. The J gene is TRBJ2-3, the V gene TRBV5-6, with D possibly matching TRBD2 (5 bases). V lost 2 bases and J 4 bases, leaving 23 bases between the germline ends. Germline CDR1 and CDR2: SGHDT and YYEEEE. There are 18 residues in the CDR3. The CDR3: CASSFARSGMSGPDTQYF. DNA for the CDR3: TGTGCCAGCAGCTTTGCAAGGTCGGGGATGTCAGGCCCAGATACGCAGTATTTT. Using reference TRBV5-6 and TRBJ2-3 for the parts outside the CDR3, the full variable domain is DAGVTQSPTHLIKTRGQQVTLRCSPKSGHDTVSWYQQALGQGPQFIFQYYEEEERQRGNFPDRFSGHQFPNYSSELNVNALLLGDSALYLCASSFARSGMSGPDTQYFGPGTRLTVL.

The chain links TRBV10-3 to TRBJ2-3; D is perhaps TRBD1 (5 bases). The DNA end is more similar to TRBJ1-5, so the J call may be wrong. CDR3 length: 13 residues. Germline CDR1 ENHRY, CDR2 SYGVKD. In DNA form, the CDR3 reads TGTGCCATCACTAGCGGGGCTCCAGATACGCAGCATTTT. It is translated as CAITSGAPDTQHF.

The table lists this clonotype with a count of one. This chain connects TRBV19 to TRBJ1-5, with D perhaps TRBD1 (6 bases). CDR3 length: 15 amino acids. V was shortened by 6 bases and J by 5 bases, with 17 bases between the two germline ends. Germline V gene sequence: CDR1 LNHDA, CDR2 SQIVND (reference sequence). CDR3 nucleotides: TGTGCCAGTAGGCCCTCCGGGGCAGGGGATCAGCCCCAGCATTTT. It codes for CASRPSGAGDQPQHF.

This clonotype was picked up a small number of times. J is TRBJ2-7 and V is TRBV10-3; D is perhaps TRBD1 or TRBD2 (5 bases each). V was pared by 4 bases and J by 0 bases, with 13 bases between. Germline CDR1 and CDR2: ENHRY and SYGVKD. The length of the CDR3 is 15 residues. The CDR3 nucleotides read TGTGCCATCAGTGGTGGGGCGGGTAGCTCCTACGAGCAGTACTTC. Protein product: CAISGGAGSSYEQYF.

This clonotype has at least ten counts. The chain links TRBV5-1 to TRBJ2-7; 11 nucleotides match TRBD2. The CDR3 loop spans 17 amino acids. Looked up from germline, CDR1 is SGHRS and CDR2 is YFSETQ. Unmatched junction bases numbered 9, after V lost 3 bases and J lost 1 base. This chain's CDR3 is CASSSLTSGRSSYEQYF. The CDR3 nucleotides are TGCGCCAGCAGCTCCCTTACTAGCGGGAGATCTTCCTACGAGCAGTACTTC.

V gene TRBV29-1 combines with J gene TRBJ2-5; TRBD2 aligns across 7 bases. CDR1 is SQVTM, CDR2 ANQGSEA, per germline. The CDR3 sequence is 14 residues long. V was pared by 2 bases and J by 1 base, with 4 bases of the junction left unmatched. The CDR3 DNA is TGCAGCGTTGAATGGGCTAGCGGCCAAGAGACCCAGTACTTC. Translating it yields CSVEWASGQETQYF.

The chain employs TRBV28 and TRBJ1-5; D call uncertain. Trimming removed 5 bases from V and 0 bases from J, with 11 bases in between. Germline CDR1 is MDHEN and CDR2 is SYDVKM. This CDR3 has 15 amino acids. CDR3 in amino acids: CASSLQLNSNQPQHF. For the CDR3, the DNA is TGTGCCAGCAGTCTACAGCTGAATAGCAATCAGCCCCAGCATTTT.

This clonotype occurred many times. The chain recombines TRBV5-4 with TRBJ1-2; D remains ambiguous. The CDR3 consists of 13 residues. V dropped 4 bases and J dropped 5 bases, with 12 bases sitting between them. The germline CDR1 and CDR2 sequences are SGHNT and YYREEE (reference sequence). CDR3 coding DNA: TGTGCCAGCAGCCACACCGGAAAATATGGCTACACCTTC. This translates into CASSHTGKYGYTF.

Turning to this clonotype: No conserved phenylalanine or tryptophan is present at the end of the CDR3, so a read error is the likely explanation. The chain couples TRBV25-1 to TRBJ2-1; 8 positions agree with TRBD2. The CDR3 is 15 residues long. From germline, CDR1 is MGHDK and CDR2 SYGVNS. After removal of 7 bases from V and 4 bases from J, the junction contained 9 bases not matched to a gene. The DNA of the CDR3 is TGTGCCAGCACCTCCGGGAGGGCCGTATACAATGAGCAGTTCGTC. Encoded protein: CASTSGRAVYNEQFV.